The 23 T cell receptor beta chains in this list originate from one sample, sequenced in a study of T-cell memory formation after mild COVID-19 (TCRdb year 2021). Library preparation was by 5' RACE. TCRdb lists the instrument as Illumina NovaSeq 6000. TCRdb reanalyzed the raw reads on its own, using fastp at Q25 for trimming and MiXCR for clone calling, and kept in-frame beta chains. Each record represents a unique CDR3 protein, reported with the most common genes and DNA among its rows. The sample table lists about 470,000 distinct CDR3 sequences, about 20% of them with a count of one. The ten largest clonotypes hold about 12% of the sample. What was sequenced was PBMCs or a T cell subset sorted from them (not recorded which). Receptors originate from an adult woman who had mild COVID-19 (a few samples of this study predate the infection). The sample titles of this study are shuffled in the database, so cell type and time point are left out; the donor was told from shared clones.

The rearrangement links TRBV10-3 to TRBJ2-7; TRBD1 aligns across 8 bases. J gave up 3 bases and V 1 base, and 11 bases lay outside the gene matches. There are 17 residues in the CDR3. Germline V gene data show CDR1 as ENHRY and CDR2 as SYGVKD. The chain's CDR3 is CAISEWTGKSSDYEQYF. CDR3 DNA: TGTGCCATCAGTGAGTGGACAGGGAAAAGTTCGGACTACGAGCAGTACTTC.

The V and J genes are TRBV12-3 or TRBV12-4 and TRBJ2-1; D is undetermined. V gave up 2 bases and J gave up 7 bases, with 9 bases separating them. The CDR3 consists of 13 residues. The CDR3: CASSLTDANEQFF. The CDR3 DNA reads TGTGCCAGCAGTTTAACGGACGCGAATGAGCAGTTCTTC.

This clonotype was detected only a few times. This chain connects TRBV19 to TRBJ1-5, with D possibly matching TRBD1 (5 bases). The CDR3 consists of 14 residues. With 5 bases removed from V and 3 bases from J, the gap between germline ends came to 11 bases. The germline gives CDR1 LNHDA, CDR2 SQIVND (reference sequence). Here the CDR3 reads CASSVRDHNQPQHF. CDR3 DNA sequence: TGTGCCAGTAGTGTCCGGGACCACAATCAGCCCCAGCATTTT.

This chain links TRBV29-1 with TRBJ1-5, with D maybe TRBD1 (5 bases). Germline loops: CDR1 SQVTM, CDR2 ANQGSEA. Trimming stripped 5 bases from V and 2 bases from J, with 13 bases between. The CDR3 totals 14 residues. CDR3 in DNA: TGCAGCGTTCGGTCGGACACGGGCAATCAGCCCCAGCATTTT. Its protein product is CSVRSDTGNQPQHF.

This sequence joins TRBV3-1 and TRBJ1-1, with 7 nucleotides matching TRBD1. This CDR3 is built from 12 residues. Germline lookup yields CDR1 LGHDT and CDR2 YNNKEL (reference sequence). With V trimmed by 0 bases and J by 10 bases, 2 bases remained unmatched. CDR3 in DNA: TGTGCCAGCAGCCAAGATCAGGGGGGAGCTTTCTTT. This encodes CASSQDQGGAFF.

This clonotype showed up just a few times. V usage is TRBV20-1 and J usage is TRBJ1-1, with D possibly TRBD1 on 5 matching bases. Deletions cut 2 bases from V and 1 base from J, with 8 bases between. The CDR3 covers 13 residues. CDR1 and CDR2 (germline): DFQATT, SNEGSKA (reference sequence). DNA for the CDR3: TGCAGTGCTAGAAAGGACAAGAACACTGAAGCTTTCTTT. It translates to CSARKDKNTEAFF.

This chain connects TRBV7-9 to TRBJ1-5, with a weak D call TRBD1 (5 bases). V lost 0 bases and J lost 2, with 14 bases in between. Germline V gene sequence: CDR1 SEHNR, CDR2 FQNEAQ (reference sequence). The CDR3 runs 17 residues. CDR3 sequence: CASSLAMGDAGNQPQHF. The DNA of the CDR3 is TGTGCCAGCAGCTTAGCAATGGGGGACGCGGGCAATCAGCCCCAGCATTTT.

The chain combines TRBV5-4 with TRBJ2-1; the match to TRBD2 covers 12 bases. CDR3 length: 16 residues. Germline trimming cut 0 bases from V and 7 bases from J; bases unmatched to any gene: 5. Germline values: CDR1 SGHNT, CDR2 YYREEE (reference sequence). The CDR3 nucleotides read TGTGCCAGCAGCTTGGCTTGGACTAGCGGGATGAATGAGCAGTTCTTC. It specifies CASSLAWTSGMNEQFF.

The rearrangement joins TRBV7-8 to TRBJ2-1; perhaps TRBD1 as D (6 bases). Between the trimmed V and J ends, which lost 5 bases and 7 bases, there was a span of 15 bases. Germline V gene data show CDR1 as SGHVS and CDR2 as FQNEAQ. This CDR3 comprises 14 residues. The CDR3 protein is CASSHNSRGNEQFF. Written as DNA, the CDR3 is TGTGCCAGCAGCCACAATTCGAGGGGGAATGAGCAGTTCTTC.

This clonotype has just a few counts. V and J are TRBV5-1 and TRBJ1-1; D unresolved. The V and J ends lost 1 base and 2 bases respectively, with 9 bases between them. The CDR3 is 14 residues long. The V gene's germline CDR1 is SGHRS and CDR2 YFSETQ. CDR3 protein: CASSLWAANTEAFF. The CDR3 region has the DNA TGCGCCAGCAGCTTGTGGGCAGCTAACACTGAAGCTTTCTTT. The full variable domain, with the rest looked up from reference TRBV5-1 and TRBJ1-1, is KAGVTQTPRYLIKTRGQQVTLSCSPISGHRSVSWYQQTPGQGLQFLFEYFSETQRNKGNFPGRFSGRQFSNSRSEMNVSTLELGDSALYLCASSLWAANTEAFFGQGTRLTVV.

In its sample, this clonotype was seen a few times. The rearrangement joins TRBV7-2 to TRBJ2-7, with 9 bases identical to TRBD2. The CDR3 runs to 16 residues. Germline-derived CDR1 and CDR2 are SGHTA and FQGNSA. Unmatched junction bases numbered 14, after V lost 6 bases and J lost 5 bases. DNA of the CDR3: TGTGCCAGCAGTAGGGAGGCGGGAGGGTTCCGAGACGAGCAGTACTTC. Translating it yields CASSREAGGFRDEQYF. Using reference TRBV7-2 and TRBJ2-7 for the parts outside the CDR3, the full variable domain is GAGVSQSPSNKVTEKGKDVELRCDPISGHTALYWYRQSLGQGLEFLIYFQGNSAPDKSGLPSDRFSAERTGGSVSTLTIQRTQQEDSAVYLCASSREAGGFRDEQYFGPGTRLTVT.

This clonotype turned up a few times. The rearrangement uses TRBV20-1 and TRBJ2-3, with D possibly matching TRBD1 (5 bases). The V and J ends lost 4 bases and 2 bases respectively, with 16 bases between them. From germline, CDR1 is DFQATT and CDR2 SNEGSKA (reference sequence). The length of the CDR3 is 15 residues. The chain's CDR3 is CSAKSVAGNTDTQYF. CDR3 in DNA: TGCAGTGCTAAGTCTGTGGCAGGGAACACAGATACGCAGTATTTT.

This clonotype occurred a few times. The chain carries TRBV5-1 and TRBJ2-7, with D maybe TRBD2 (6 bases). V was trimmed by 1 base and J by 1 base, leaving 9 bases between them. This CDR3 is built from 14 residues. Germline CDR1 and CDR2: SGHRS and YFSETQ. DNA for the CDR3: TGCGCCAGCAGCTTGTTGGAGGGGTCCTACGAGCAGTACTTC. This codes for CASSLLEGSYEQYF.

The chain recombines TRBV2 with TRBJ2-2; TRBD2 is a possible D gene (7 bases). CDR3 length: 17 amino acids. V lost 3 bases and J 4 bases, leaving 18 bases between the germline ends. Germline CDR1 and CDR2: SNHLY and FYNNEI. CDR3 sequence (DNA): TGTGCCAGCAGTGATGGTTCGGGGGGCCCGAGCACCGGGGAGCTGTTTTTT. Protein product: CASSDGSGGPSTGELFF.

The CDR3 sequence: CASSVLAGETDTQYF. In nucleotides, the CDR3 is TGTGCCAGCAGCGTCCTAGCGGGAGAAACAGATACGCAGTATTTT. This chain uses TRBV9 with TRBJ2-3, with 10 positions matching TRBD2. Trimming took 2 bases from V and 3 from J; bases not matched to a gene: 3. The CDR3 totals 15 residues. The germline V gene encodes CDR1 SGDLS and CDR2 YYNGEE.

This clonotype has more than one count but fewer than ten. The CDR3 loop is CASSQGTGGFLNGYTF. CDR3 sequence (DNA): TGTGCCAGCAGCCAAGGAACAGGGGGCTTCTTAAATGGCTACACCTTC. This chain links TRBV4-2 with TRBJ1-2, with 9 bases aligning to TRBD1. The CDR3 runs to 16 residues. The germline CDR1 and CDR2 sequences are LGHNA and YNFKEQ. The J segment lost 6 bases and the V segment lost 1 base, leaving 9 bases of the junction unmatched.

The genes are TRBV30 and TRBJ1-2; TRBD1 is a possible D gene (5 bases). Germline-derived CDR1 and CDR2 are GTSNPN and SVGIG (reference sequence). The CDR3 length is 16 residues. Trimming pared 0 bases from V and 6 bases from J, leaving 20 bases between. The CDR3 is CAWSVLPAGQRDGYTF. As DNA, the CDR3 is TGTGCCTGGAGTGTACTCCCCGCGGGGCAAAGGGATGGCTACACCTTC.

This chain uses TRBV29-1 with TRBJ2-1, with D hard to call. Germline V gives CDR1 SQVTM, CDR2 ANQGSEA. V was pared by 4 bases and J by 9 bases, with 13 bases between. This CDR3 comprises 12 residues. CDR3 coding DNA: TGCAGCGTTGTGCCCCTTGTCGGTGAGCAGTTCTTC. Protein: CSVVPLVGEQFF.

This clonotype was observed a few times. The J gene is TRBJ2-7, the V gene TRBV27; no clear D gene. With 3 bases removed from V and 4 bases from J, the gap between germline ends came to 10 bases. This CDR3 contains 13 residues. Germline V gene lookup returns CDR1 MNHEY and CDR2 SMNVEV (reference sequence). The CDR3 reads CASSFLGSYEQYF. CDR3 coding DNA: TGTGCCAGCAGTTTTCTGGGTAGTTACGAGCAGTACTTC.

This clonotype was observed a few times. CDR3: CASRTTTMETEAFF. The DNA for the CDR3 is TGTGCCAGCAGGACTACAACGATGGAGACTGAAGCTTTCTTT. The V call is TRBV6-5, the J call TRBJ1-1; D uncertain. Germline values: CDR1 MNHEY, CDR2 SVGAGI. Trimming cost V 6 bases and J 5 bases, with 16 bases left between them. This CDR3 region has 14 residues.

The V call is TRBV18, the J call TRBJ2-7; D remains ambiguous. The length of the CDR3 is 14 residues. Deletions cut 1 base from V and 1 base from J, with 8 bases between. Per the germline V gene, CDR1 is KGHSH and CDR2 is LQKENI. The CDR3 nucleotides read TGTGCCAGCTCACCACGCAAAGATTCCTACGAGCAGTACTTC. The encoded protein is CASSPRKDSYEQYF. Complete variable domain (other parts from reference TRBV18 and TRBJ2-7): NAGVMQNPRHLVRRRGQEARLRCSPMKGHSHVYWYRQLPEEGLKFMVYLQKENIIDESGMPKERFSAEFPKEGPSILRIQQVVRGDSAAYFCASSPRKDSYEQYFGPGTRLTVT.

At least ten counts were recorded for this clonotype. This chain uses TRBV7-8 with TRBJ2-4; 9 positions match TRBD1. The CDR3 runs 14 residues. V lost 5 bases, J lost 6 bases, and 5 bases stayed unmatched. Germline CDR1 and CDR2: SGHVS and FQNEAQ. CDR3 in amino acids: CASSLGTGLNIQYF. DNA for the CDR3: TGTGCCAGCAGCCTCGGGACAGGGCTAAACATTCAGTACTTC. Variable domain in full (rest from reference TRBV7-8 and TRBJ2-4): GAGVSQSPRYKVAKRGQDVALRCDPISGHVSLFWYQQALGQGPEFLTYFQNEAQLDKSGLPSDRFFAERPEGSVSTLKIQRTQQEDSAVYLCASSLGTGLNIQYFGAGTRLSVL.

The chain is built from TRBV7-9 and TRBJ2-7; D might be TRBD1 (6 bases). This CDR3 spans 15 amino acids. V was pared by 4 bases and J by 2 bases, with 15 bases between. Per the germline V gene, CDR1 is SEHNR and CDR2 is FQNEAQ (reference sequence). DNA of the CDR3: TGTGCCAGCAGCTCAGGGGTGATGGGGGCCTACGAGCAGTACTTC. Translation gives CASSSGVMGAYEQYF.